The 24 T cell receptor beta chains below were found in one sample sequenced in a study of tumor-infiltrating lymphocytes in localized non-small cell lung cancer. TCRdb's table, derived via immunoSEQ multiplex PCR, lists solely in-frame clones and lacks some. This table has 5,000 to 6,500 clones, over 65% appearing once. Input material: lung tumor tissue. Receptor source: a human donor with non-small cell lung cancer.

The chain combines TRBV5-1 with TRBJ1-6; the match to TRBD1 covers 7 bases. J lost 7 bases, V lost 0 bases, and 4 bases had no gene match. Germline V gives CDR1 SGHRS, CDR2 YFSETQ. The CDR3 length is 15 residues. CDR3: CASSLGQGGNSPLHF. In DNA, the CDR3 is TGCGCCAGCAGCTTGGGACAGGGCGGAAATTCACCCCTCCACTTT.

The chain joins TRBV27 to TRBJ1-4; no clear D. V lost 10 bases and J 8 bases, leaving 23 bases between the germline ends. CDR1 is MNHEY and CDR2 is SMNVEV in the germline V gene (reference sequence). The length of the CDR3 is 15 residues. CDR3 amino acids: CATAFSGPEGEKLFF. The CDR3 nucleotides read TGTGCCACTGCCTTCTCGGGCCCAGAGGGCGAAAAACTGTTTTTT.

V gene TRBV5-1 combines with J gene TRBJ2-5; no clear D gene. Germline-derived CDR1 and CDR2 are SGHRS and YFSETQ. The CDR3 totals 12 residues. V was trimmed by 6 bases and J by 7 bases, leaving 13 bases between them. The CDR3 DNA sequence: TGCGCCAGCATATCTTCACCGGGGACCCAGTACTTC. This translates into CASISSPGTQYF.

Only one count was recorded for this clone. The genes are TRBV29-1 and TRBJ1-1; tentatively, D is TRBD1 (6 bases). This CDR3 has 12 residues. CDR1 SQVTM and CDR2 ANQGSEA come from the germline V gene. V was trimmed by 7 bases and J by 1 base, leaving 10 bases between them. The CDR3 sequence: CSARQANTEAFF. The CDR3 DNA follows: TGCAGCGCGAGACAGGCGAACACTGAAGCTTTCTTT.

By its share, this clone is large (0.1 to 1%). This chain joins TRBV27 and TRBJ1-5; 8 bases align to TRBD1. The CDR3 totals 16 residues. V shed 4 bases, J shed 3 bases, and the junction held 8 bases outside the gene matches. Germline V CDR1 and CDR2: MNHEY, SMNVEV (reference sequence). The CDR3, as DNA: TGTGCCAGCAGTTCACTGACAGGGGCCAACAATCAGCCCCAGCATTTT. This translates into CASSSLTGANNQPQHF.

This chain joins TRBV9 and TRBJ1-2, with 7 bases lining up with TRBD1. The CDR3 is 13 amino acids. Germline V gene data show CDR1 as SGDLS and CDR2 as YYNGEE. V lost 0 bases and J lost 4; bases outside the gene matches: 0. DNA for the CDR3: TGTGCCAGCAGCGTAGCAGGGGGCTATGGCTACACCTTC. As protein: CASSVAGGYGYTF. The variable domain in full, completed from reference TRBV9 and TRBJ1-2, reads DSGVTQTPKHLITATGQRVTLRCSPRSGDLSVYWYQQSLDQGLQFLIQYYNGEERAKGNILERFSAQQFPDLHSELNLSSLELGDSALYFCASSVAGGYGYTFGSGTRLTVV.

V and J are TRBV28 and TRBJ1-1; the D gene is possibly TRBD1 (5 bases). Germline CDR1 MDHEN, CDR2 SYDVKM. The CDR3 sequence is 15 residues long. V lost 5 bases and J lost 5, with 18 bases in between. For the CDR3, the DNA is TGTGCCAGCAGTACCTCGGGGGGGGTGAGGACTGAAGCTTTCTTT. As protein: CASSTSGGVRTEAFF.

This chain joins TRBV27 and TRBJ2-3; D tentatively fits TRBD1 or TRBD2 (5 bases each). The CDR3 consists of 15 residues. V shed 3 bases and J shed 0 bases, with 10 bases lying between them. Germline CDR1 and CDR2: MNHEY and SMNVEV (reference sequence). The CDR3 nucleotides read TGTGCCAGCAGTTTCGGGGCATATAGCACAGATACGCAGTATTTT. Protein sequence: CASSFGAYSTDTQYF.

The chain carries TRBV27 and TRBJ1-2, with 7 bases matching TRBD1. Germline CDR1 is MNHEY and CDR2 is SMNVEV (reference sequence). With V trimmed by 4 bases and J by 5 bases, 4 bases remained unmatched. This CDR3 is 13 amino acids long. The CDR3 spells CASSSDRVYGYTF. The CDR3 DNA reads TGTGCCAGCAGTTCCGACAGGGTGTATGGCTACACCTTC.

This clone appeared once. The genes are TRBV10-3 and TRBJ2-7, with D perhaps matching TRBD2 (6 bases). In germline, CDR1 is ENHRY, CDR2 SYGVKD. V was trimmed by 10 bases and J by 1 base, leaving 11 bases between them. CDR3 length equals 12 residues. Written as DNA, the CDR3 is TGTGCCACCTCGGGACTTTCCTACGAGCAGTACTTC. It translates to CATSGLSYEQYF.

This clone has just one count. This chain joins TRBV13 and TRBJ2-1, with 11 bases identical to TRBD2. Looked up from germline, CDR1 is PRHDT and CDR2 is FYEKMQ (reference sequence). The CDR3 is made up of 16 amino acids. The V gene end was trimmed by 5 bases and the J gene end by 1 base; junction bases not matched to a gene: 4. The CDR3 region has the DNA TGTGCCAGCAGCACCGGGACTAGCGGATCCTACAATGAGCAGTTCTTC. It codes for CASSTGTSGSYNEQFF.

The gene calls are TRBV5-1 and TRBJ2-4, with 9 bases fitting TRBD1. This CDR3 region has 19 residues. The germline gives CDR1 SGHRS, CDR2 YFSETQ. V was clipped by 2 bases and J by 0 bases; unmatched bases: 12. The CDR3: CASSFSGTGSLQAKNIQYF. The CDR3 nucleotides are TGCGCCAGCAGCTTCTCCGGGACAGGGTCCCTCCAAGCCAAAAACATTCAGTACTTC. Drawing the rest from reference TRBV5-1 and TRBJ2-4, the complete variable domain is KAGVTQTPRYLIKTRGQQVTLSCSPISGHRSVSWYQQTPGQGLQFLFEYFSETQRNKGNFPGRFSGRQFSNSRSEMNVSTLELGDSALYLCASSFSGTGSLQAKNIQYFGAGTRLSVL.

This clone was seen a few times. The J gene is TRBJ1-4, the V gene TRBV2, with 7 nucleotides matching TRBD1. V lost 5 bases and J lost 8; bases outside the gene matches: 8. CDR1 and CDR2 from the germline V gene are SNHLY and FYNNEI. The CDR3 is made up of 14 amino acids. The CDR3 DNA is TGTGCCAGCAGTCGTACAGGGGATTGGGAAAAACTGTTTTTT. Translation: CASSRTGDWEKLFF.

This chain connects TRBV7-9 to TRBJ2-1; 10 positions agree with TRBD2. V was pared by 5 bases and J by 4 bases, with 8 bases of the junction left unmatched. The germline V gene encodes CDR1 SEHNR and CDR2 FQNEAQ (reference sequence). The CDR3 totals 16 residues. The CDR3 nucleotides read TGTGCCAGCAGCGTTGAGACTAGCGGGTTTTACAATGAGCAGTTCTTC. It translates to CASSVETSGFYNEQFF.

The table lists this clone with a few counts. This chain connects TRBV19 to TRBJ1-1; D is unclear. The V and J ends lost 0 bases and 3 bases respectively, with 11 bases between them. The CDR3 consists of 15 residues. The germline gives CDR1 LNHDA, CDR2 SQIVND (reference sequence). The CDR3 DNA reads TGTGCCAGTAGTATAGAAGCGGCGGGTTACACTGAAGCTTTCTTT. The encoded protein is CASSIEAAGYTEAFF.

CDR3 nucleotides: TGTGCCAGCAGCTTGTGGGTTAGCAATCAGCCCCAGCATTTT. Its protein product is CASSLWVSNQPQHF. The rearrangement links TRBV5-6 to TRBJ1-5; D is unresolved. Germline V gene data show CDR1 as SGHDT and CDR2 as YYEEEE. The CDR3 has 14 residues. The germline V and J ends were trimmed by 1 base and 0 bases, with 5 bases remaining between them.

This chain uses TRBV30 with TRBJ2-7, with 11 nucleotides matching TRBD2. V trimming: 8 bases; J trimming: 4 bases; junction bases outside the gene matches: 4. The germline V gene has CDR1 GTSNPN and CDR2 SVGIG (reference sequence). There are 12 residues in the CDR3. CDR3 protein: CARGTSGYEQYF. CDR3 DNA sequence: TGTGCCCGCGGGACTAGCGGTTACGAGCAGTACTTC.

This clone was seen only once. The CDR3 spells CASSLQQGGIDTQYF. DNA of the CDR3: TGTGCCAGCAGCTTACAACAGGGGGGAATAGATACGCAGTATTTT. The J gene is TRBJ2-3, the V gene TRBV11-3; 8 bases map to TRBD1. V shed 2 bases and J 5 bases; nucleotides not matched to a gene: 6. Germline CDR1 and CDR2: SGHNT and YENEEA. There are 15 residues in the CDR3. The full variable domain, in which reference TRBV11-3 and TRBJ2-3 provide the parts outside the CDR3, is EAGVVQSPRYKIIEKKQPVAFWCNPISGHNTLYWYLQNLGQGPELLIRYENEEAVDDSQLPKDRFSAERLKGVDSTLKIQPAELGDSAVYLCASSLQQGGIDTQYFGPGTRLTVL.

This clone was observed a few times. The chain carries TRBV5-8 and TRBJ1-1; D ambiguous. With 4 bases removed from V and 3 bases from J, the gap between germline ends came to 25 bases. This CDR3 is built from 18 residues. Germline V gene sequence: CDR1 SGHTS, CDR2 YDEGEE. This chain's CDR3 is CASSPFRVGGDWDTEAFF. CDR3 coding DNA: TGTGCCAGCAGCCCTTTCCGGGTGGGCGGTGATTGGGACACTGAAGCTTTCTTT. Supplemented by reference TRBV5-8 and TRBJ1-1, the full variable domain reads EAGVTQSPTHLIKTRGQQATLRCSPISGHTSVYWYQQALGLGLQFLLWYDEGEERNRGNFPPRFSGRQFPNYSSELNVNALELEDSALYLCASSPFRVGGDWDTEAFFGQGTRLTVV.

V and J are TRBV7-9 and TRBJ2-1, with 7 bases lining up with TRBD1. The ends lost 7 bases at V and 5 bases at J; junction bases unmatched: 8. Germline CDR1 SEHNR, CDR2 FQNEAQ (reference sequence). The CDR3 loop spans 14 amino acids. In nucleotides, the CDR3 is TGTGCCAGCACTCCGGACAGGCCAGACAATGAGCAGTTCTTC. Encoded protein: CASTPDRPDNEQFF.

The J gene is TRBJ2-7, the V gene TRBV19; 7 positions match TRBD1. Germline CDR1 is LNHDA and CDR2 is SQIVND (reference sequence). V shed 5 bases, J shed 4 bases, and the junction held 14 bases outside the gene matches. The CDR3 is made up of 16 amino acids. CDR3 nucleotide sequence: TGTGCCAGTAGTCAGGCCCTCGGACAGGTGGGGTACGAGCAGTACTTC. This sequence encodes CASSQALGQVGYEQYF. The whole variable domain, filled in from reference TRBV19 and TRBJ2-7, reads DGGITQSPKYLFRKEGQNVTLSCEQNLNHDAMYWYRQDPGQGLRLIYYSQIVNDFQKGDIAEGYSVSREKKESFPLTVTSAQKNPTAFYLCASSQALGQVGYEQYFGPGTRLTVT.

V is TRBV29-1 and J is TRBJ2-7, with D uncertain. Germline V lookup: CDR1 SQVTM, CDR2 ANQGSEA. The CDR3 totals 11 residues. Trimming removed 7 bases at V and 4 bases at J, with 11 bases between. The CDR3: CSAADVYEQYF. CDR3 sequence (DNA): TGCAGCGCCGCGGACGTGTACGAGCAGTACTTC.

With respect to this clone: The junction departs from the called germline gene at one end, perhaps through a read error. V and J are TRBV7-8 and TRBJ2-7, with D perhaps assigned TRBD1 or TRBD2 (5 bases each). Germline V CDR1 and CDR2: SGHVS, FQNEAQ. The CDR3 is 13 amino acids. CDR3 in DNA: TGTGCCAACAGCATTGGGACGGTCTACGAGCAGTACTTC. Translated, it gives CANSIGTVYEQYF.

V gene TRBV19 combines with J gene TRBJ2-5, with 14 positions matching TRBD2. Germline V gene lookup returns CDR1 LNHDA and CDR2 SQIVND (reference sequence). J lost 7 bases, V lost 1 base, and 11 bases had no gene match. This CDR3 contains 18 residues. DNA for the CDR3: TGTGCCAGTAGTATAGTCTTAAGACTAGCGGGAGGGCCAGGGACCCAGTACTTC. Protein product: CASSIVLRLAGGPGTQYF.